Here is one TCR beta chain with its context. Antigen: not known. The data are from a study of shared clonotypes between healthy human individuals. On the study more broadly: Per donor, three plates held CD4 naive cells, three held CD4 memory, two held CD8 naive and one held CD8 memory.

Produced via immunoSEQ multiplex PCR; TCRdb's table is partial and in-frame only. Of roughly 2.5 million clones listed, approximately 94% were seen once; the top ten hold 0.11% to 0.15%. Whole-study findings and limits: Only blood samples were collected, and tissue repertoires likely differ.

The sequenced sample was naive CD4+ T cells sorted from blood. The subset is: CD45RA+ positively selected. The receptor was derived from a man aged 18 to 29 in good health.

The CDR3 nucleotides read TGCAGCGTTGAGGGGGGGTCTAGCACAGATACGCAGTATTTT. Translating gives CSVEGGSSTDTQYF. The chain uses TRBV29-1 and TRBJ2-3; TRBD2 matches at 7 bases. Germline V gives CDR1 SQVTM, CDR2 ANQGSEA. V was clipped by 3 bases and J by 0 bases; unmatched bases: 3. The CDR3 runs to 14 residues.